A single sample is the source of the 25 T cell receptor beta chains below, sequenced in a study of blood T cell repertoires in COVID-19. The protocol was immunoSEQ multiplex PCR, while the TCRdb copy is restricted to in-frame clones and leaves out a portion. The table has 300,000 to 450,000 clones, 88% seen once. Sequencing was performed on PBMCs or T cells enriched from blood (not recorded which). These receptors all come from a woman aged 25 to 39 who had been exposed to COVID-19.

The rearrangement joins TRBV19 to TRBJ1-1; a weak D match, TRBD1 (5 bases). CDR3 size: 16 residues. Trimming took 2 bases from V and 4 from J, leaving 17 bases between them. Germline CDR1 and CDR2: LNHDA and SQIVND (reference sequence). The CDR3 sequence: CASSIFGGAGRTEAFF. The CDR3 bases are TGTGCCAGTAGTATATTCGGAGGGGCGGGGCGCACTGAAGCTTTCTTT.

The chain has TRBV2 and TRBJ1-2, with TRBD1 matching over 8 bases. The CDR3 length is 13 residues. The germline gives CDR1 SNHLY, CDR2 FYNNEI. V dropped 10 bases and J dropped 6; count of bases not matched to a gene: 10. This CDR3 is CATRDRRLDGYTF. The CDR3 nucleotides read TGTGCCACCAGGGACAGGAGGTTGGATGGCTACACCTTC.

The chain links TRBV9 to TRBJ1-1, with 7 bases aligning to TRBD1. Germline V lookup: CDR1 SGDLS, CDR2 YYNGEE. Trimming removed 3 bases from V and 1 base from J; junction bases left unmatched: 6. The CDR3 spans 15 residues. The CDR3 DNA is TGTGCCAGCAGCGCGTACGGGACAGCGAACACTGAAGCTTTCTTT. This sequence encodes CASSAYGTANTEAFF.

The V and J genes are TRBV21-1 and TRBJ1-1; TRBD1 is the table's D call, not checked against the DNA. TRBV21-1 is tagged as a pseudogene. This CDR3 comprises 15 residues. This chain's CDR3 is CASSKRDTANTEAFF. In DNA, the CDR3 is TGTGCCAGCAGCAAACGGGACACTGCGAACACTGAAGCTTTCTTT.

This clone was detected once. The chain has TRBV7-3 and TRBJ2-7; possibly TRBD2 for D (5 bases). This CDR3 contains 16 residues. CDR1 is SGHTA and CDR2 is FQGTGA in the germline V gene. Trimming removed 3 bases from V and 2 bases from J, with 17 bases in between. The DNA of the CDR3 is TGTGCCAGCAGCTTCGAGAGCGGAGATTTCCCCTACGAGCAGTACTTC. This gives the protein CASSFESGDFPYEQYF.

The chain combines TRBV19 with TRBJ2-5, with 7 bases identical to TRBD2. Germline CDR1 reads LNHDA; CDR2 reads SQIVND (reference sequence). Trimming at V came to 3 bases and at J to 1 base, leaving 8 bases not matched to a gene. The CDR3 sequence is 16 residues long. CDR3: CASSMGGVGVQETQYF. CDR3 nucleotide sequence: TGTGCCAGTAGTATGGGGGGGGTAGGAGTCCAAGAGACCCAGTACTTC.

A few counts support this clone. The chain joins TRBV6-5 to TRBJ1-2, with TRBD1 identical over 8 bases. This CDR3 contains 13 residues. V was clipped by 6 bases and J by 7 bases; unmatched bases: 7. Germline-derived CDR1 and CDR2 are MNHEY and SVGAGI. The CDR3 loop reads CASSYRGFFGYTF. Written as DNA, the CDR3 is TGTGCCAGCAGCTACAGGGGGTTTTTTGGCTACACCTTC.

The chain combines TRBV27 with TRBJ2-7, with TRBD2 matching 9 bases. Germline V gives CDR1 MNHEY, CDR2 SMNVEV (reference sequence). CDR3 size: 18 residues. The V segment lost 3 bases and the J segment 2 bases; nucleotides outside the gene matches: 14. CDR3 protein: CASSFPPGGAGGPYEQYF. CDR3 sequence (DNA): TGTGCCAGCAGTTTCCCCCCGGGTGGGGCGGGAGGGCCCTACGAGCAGTACTTC.

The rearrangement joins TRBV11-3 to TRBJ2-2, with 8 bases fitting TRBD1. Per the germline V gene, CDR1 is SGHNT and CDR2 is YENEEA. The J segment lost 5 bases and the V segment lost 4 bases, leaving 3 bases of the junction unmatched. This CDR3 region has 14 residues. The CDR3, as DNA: TGTGCCAGCAGCTCGGGACAGGAGACCGGGGAGCTGTTTTTT. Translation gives CASSSGQETGELFF.

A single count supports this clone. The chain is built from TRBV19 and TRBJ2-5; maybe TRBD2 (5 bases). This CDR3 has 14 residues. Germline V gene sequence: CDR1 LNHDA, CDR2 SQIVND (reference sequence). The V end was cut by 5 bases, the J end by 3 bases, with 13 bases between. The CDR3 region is CASSRGMREETQYF. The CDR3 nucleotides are TGTGCCAGTAGTCGGGGTATGCGTGAAGAGACCCAGTACTTC.

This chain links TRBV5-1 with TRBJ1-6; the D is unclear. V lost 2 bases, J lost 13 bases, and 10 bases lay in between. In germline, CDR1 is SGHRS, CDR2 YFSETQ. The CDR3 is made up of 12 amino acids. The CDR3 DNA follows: TGCGCCAGCAGCTTCGAAGGAGTTCCCCTCCACTTT. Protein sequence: CASSFEGVPLHF. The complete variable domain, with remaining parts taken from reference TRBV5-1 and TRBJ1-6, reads KAGVTQTPRYLIKTRGQQVTLSCSPISGHRSVSWYQQTPGQGLQFLFEYFSETQRNKGNFPGRFSGRQFSNSRSEMNVSTLELGDSALYLCASSFEGVPLHFGNGTRLTVT.

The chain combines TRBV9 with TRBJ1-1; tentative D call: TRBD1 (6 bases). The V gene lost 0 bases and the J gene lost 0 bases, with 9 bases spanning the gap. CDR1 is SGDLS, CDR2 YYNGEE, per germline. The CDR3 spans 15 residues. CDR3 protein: CASSVEGTMNTEAFF. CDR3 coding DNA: TGTGCCAGCAGCGTAGAAGGGACAATGAACACTGAAGCTTTCTTT.

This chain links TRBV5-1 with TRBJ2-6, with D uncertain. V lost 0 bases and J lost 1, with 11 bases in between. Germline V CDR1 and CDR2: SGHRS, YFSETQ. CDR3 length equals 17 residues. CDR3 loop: CASSLAIMTSGANVLTF. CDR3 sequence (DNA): TGCGCCAGCAGCTTGGCCATAATGACATCTGGGGCCAACGTCCTGACTTTC.

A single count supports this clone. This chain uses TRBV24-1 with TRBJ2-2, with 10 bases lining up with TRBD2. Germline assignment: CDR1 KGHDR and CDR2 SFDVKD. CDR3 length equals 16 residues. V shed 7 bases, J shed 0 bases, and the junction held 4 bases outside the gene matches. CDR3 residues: CATSPAGGPNTGELFF. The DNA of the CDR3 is TGTGCCACCAGCCCAGCGGGAGGGCCGAACACCGGGGAGCTGTTTTTT.

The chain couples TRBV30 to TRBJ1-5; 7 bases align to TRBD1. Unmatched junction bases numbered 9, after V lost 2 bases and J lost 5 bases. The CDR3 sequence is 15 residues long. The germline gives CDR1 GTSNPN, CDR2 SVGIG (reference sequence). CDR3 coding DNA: TGTGCCTGGAGTTGGGGACAGAGGGGAGATCAGCCCCAGCATTTT. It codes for CAWSWGQRGDQPQHF.

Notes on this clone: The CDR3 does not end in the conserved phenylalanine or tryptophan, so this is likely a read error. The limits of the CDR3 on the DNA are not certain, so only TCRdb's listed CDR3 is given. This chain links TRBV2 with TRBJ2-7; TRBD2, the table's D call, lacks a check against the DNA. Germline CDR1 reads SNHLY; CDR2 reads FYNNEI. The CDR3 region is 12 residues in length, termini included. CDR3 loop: CASSEAASGQRS.

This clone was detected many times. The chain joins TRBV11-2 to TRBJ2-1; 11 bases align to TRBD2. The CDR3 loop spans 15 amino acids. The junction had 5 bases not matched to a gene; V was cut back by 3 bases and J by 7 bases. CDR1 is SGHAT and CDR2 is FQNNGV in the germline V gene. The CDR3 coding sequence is TGTGCCAGCAGCTTCCTGGGACTAGCGGATAATGAGCAGTTCTTC. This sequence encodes CASSFLGLADNEQFF.

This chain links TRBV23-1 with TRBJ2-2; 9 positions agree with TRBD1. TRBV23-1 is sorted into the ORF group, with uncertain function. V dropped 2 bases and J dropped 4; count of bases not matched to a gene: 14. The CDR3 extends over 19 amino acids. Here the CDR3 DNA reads TGCGCCAGCAGTCAAGGGACAGGGTCCCTACGAGGGGGCACCGGGGAGCTGTTTTTT. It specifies CASSQGTGSLRGGTGELFF.

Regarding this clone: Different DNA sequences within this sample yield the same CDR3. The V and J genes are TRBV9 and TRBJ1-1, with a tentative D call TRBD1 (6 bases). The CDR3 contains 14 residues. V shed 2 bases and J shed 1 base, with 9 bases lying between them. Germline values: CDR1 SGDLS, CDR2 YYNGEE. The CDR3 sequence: CASSVEDRNTEAFF. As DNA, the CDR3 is TGTGCCAGCAGCGTGGAGGACAGGAACACTGAAGCTTTCTTT.

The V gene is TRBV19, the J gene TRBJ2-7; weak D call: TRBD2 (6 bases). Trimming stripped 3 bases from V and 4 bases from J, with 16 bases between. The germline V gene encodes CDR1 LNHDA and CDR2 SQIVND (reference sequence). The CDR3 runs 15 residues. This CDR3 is CASSIPGASLYEQYF. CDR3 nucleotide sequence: TGTGCCAGTAGTATCCCGGGAGCGTCACTATACGAGCAGTACTTC.

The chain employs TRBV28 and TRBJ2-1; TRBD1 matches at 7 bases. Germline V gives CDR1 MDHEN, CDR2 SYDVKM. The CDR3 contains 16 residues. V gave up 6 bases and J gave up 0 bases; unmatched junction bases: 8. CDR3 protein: CASRIQTGRSYNEQFF. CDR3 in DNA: TGTGCCAGCAGGATTCAGACAGGGCGCTCCTACAATGAGCAGTTCTTC.

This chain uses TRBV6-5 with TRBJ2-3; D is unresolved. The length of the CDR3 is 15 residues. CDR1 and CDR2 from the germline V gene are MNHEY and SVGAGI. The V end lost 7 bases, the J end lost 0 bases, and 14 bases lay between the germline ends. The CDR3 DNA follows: TGTGCCAGCACCTCCCCCAGAGGTAGCACAGATACGCAGTATTTT. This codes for CASTSPRGSTDTQYF.

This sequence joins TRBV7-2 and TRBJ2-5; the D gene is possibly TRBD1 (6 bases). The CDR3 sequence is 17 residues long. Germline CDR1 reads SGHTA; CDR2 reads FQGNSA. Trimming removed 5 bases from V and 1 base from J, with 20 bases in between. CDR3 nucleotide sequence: TGTGCCAGCAGCCTCCGTGGGGGCGCCCGGGGCCAAGAGACCCAGTACTTC. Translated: CASSLRGGARGQETQYF.

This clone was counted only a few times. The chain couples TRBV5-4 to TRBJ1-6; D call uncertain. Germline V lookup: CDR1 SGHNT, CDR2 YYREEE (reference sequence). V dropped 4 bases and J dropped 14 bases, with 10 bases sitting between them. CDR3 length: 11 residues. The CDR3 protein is CASSGSGTLHF. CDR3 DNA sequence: TGTGCCAGCAGCGGATCCGGGACCCTCCACTTT.

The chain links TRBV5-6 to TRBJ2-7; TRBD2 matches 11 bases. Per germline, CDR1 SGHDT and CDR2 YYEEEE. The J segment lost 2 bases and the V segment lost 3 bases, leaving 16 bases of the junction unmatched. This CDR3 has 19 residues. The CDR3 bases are TGTGCCAGCAGCTGGAAGGACACCTTACTAGCGGGAGTGGCCTACGAGCAGTACTTC. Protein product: CASSWKDTLLAGVAYEQYF.